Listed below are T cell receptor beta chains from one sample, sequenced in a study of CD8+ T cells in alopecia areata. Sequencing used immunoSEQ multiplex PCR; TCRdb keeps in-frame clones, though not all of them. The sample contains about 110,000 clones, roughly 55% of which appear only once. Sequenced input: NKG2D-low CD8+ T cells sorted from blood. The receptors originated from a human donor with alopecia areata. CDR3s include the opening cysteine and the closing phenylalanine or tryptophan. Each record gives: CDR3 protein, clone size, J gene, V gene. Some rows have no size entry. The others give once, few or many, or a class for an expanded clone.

CASSSDRGDEKLFF . TRBJ1-4 TRBV7-9
CASSPLGLAGFQSYEQYF . TRBJ2-7 TRBV4-2
CASSFSGRTTDTQYF . TRBJ2-3 TRBV5-4
CASSLRSGDTQETQYF few TRBJ2-5 TRBV7-6
CASSLSADEKLFF few TRBJ1-4 TRBV27
CASSSRTSGTYEQYF . TRBJ2-7 TRBV7-9
CASTGLADSSYEQYF . TRBJ2-7 TRBV6-5
CASSRLVDYYEQYF once TRBJ2-7 TRBV7-8
CAISGGLAGADTQYF . TRBJ2-5 TRBV10-3
CASNLGARIDGYTF . TRBJ1-2 TRBV13
CASSYSQGYEQYF . TRBJ2-7 TRBV7-3
CASSSSGTSGRETQYF . TRBJ2-5 TRBV7-2
CASSLIGSRFSTDTQYF once TRBJ2-3 TRBV27
CASISGRNEQYF . TRBJ2-7 TRBV2
CASSNDRVNTEAFF few TRBJ1-1 TRBV19
CASSRADTQYF . TRBJ2-3 TRBV28
CSVEVGGLTNEKLFF . TRBJ1-4 TRBV29-1
CSVVASGRSNTGELFF . TRBJ2-2 TRBV29-1
CASSQASPGQGMSSGANVLTF . TRBJ2-6 TRBV4-1
CASSLGRSYEQYF . TRBJ2-7 TRBV7-9
CASSPLLGVNTEAFF . TRBJ1-1 TRBV7-8